This TCR beta chain was sequenced for a study of Graves' ophthalmopathy and Graves' hyperthyroidism. This clonotype has a count of ten or more. The study amplified TCR beta CDR3 regions using RNA transcripts. First-round RT-PCR with HTBI primers preceded a second-round multiplex PCR. A single record per CDR3 protein comes from TCRdb applying MiXCR to the multiplex PCR reads. The repertoire holds about 370,000 distinct CDR3 sequences, with about 17% as singletons. Trimming removed 3 bases at V and 4 bases at J, with 12 bases between. The germline CDR1 and CDR2 sequences are LGHDT and YNNKEL (reference sequence). This CDR3 spans 14 amino acids.

The source material was peripheral blood. The receptor comes from a woman between 18 and 29 years old with Graves' ophthalmopathy. The V call is TRBV3-1, the J call TRBJ2-5, with D possibly being TRBD2 (7 bases). The CDR3, as DNA: TGTGCCAGCAGCCAGAGGGGGGGCATAGAGACCCAGTACTTC. Protein: CASSQRGGIETQYF.